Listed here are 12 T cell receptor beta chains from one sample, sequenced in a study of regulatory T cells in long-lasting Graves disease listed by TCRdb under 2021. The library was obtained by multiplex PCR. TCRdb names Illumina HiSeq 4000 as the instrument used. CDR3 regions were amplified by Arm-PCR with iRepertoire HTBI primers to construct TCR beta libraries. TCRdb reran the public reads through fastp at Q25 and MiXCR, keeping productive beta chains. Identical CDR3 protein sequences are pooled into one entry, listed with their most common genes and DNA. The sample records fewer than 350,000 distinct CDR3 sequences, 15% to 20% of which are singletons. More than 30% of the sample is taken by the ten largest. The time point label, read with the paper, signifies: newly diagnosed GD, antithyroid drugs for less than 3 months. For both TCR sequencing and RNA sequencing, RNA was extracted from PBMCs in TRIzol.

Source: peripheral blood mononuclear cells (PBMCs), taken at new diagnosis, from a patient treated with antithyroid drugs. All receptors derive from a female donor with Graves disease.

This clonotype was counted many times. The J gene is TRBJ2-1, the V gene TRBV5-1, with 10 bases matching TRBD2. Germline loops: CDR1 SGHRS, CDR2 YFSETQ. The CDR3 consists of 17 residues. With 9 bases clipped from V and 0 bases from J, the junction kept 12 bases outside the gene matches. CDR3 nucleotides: TGCGCCACCTCTCTAGCGGGAGCCCTTAGCTCCTACAATGAGCAGTTCTTC. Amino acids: CATSLAGALSSYNEQFF.

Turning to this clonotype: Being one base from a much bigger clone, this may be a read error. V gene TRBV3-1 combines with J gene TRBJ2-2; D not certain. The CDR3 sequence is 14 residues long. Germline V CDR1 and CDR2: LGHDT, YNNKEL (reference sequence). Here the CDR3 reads CVSTPDGLRGELFF. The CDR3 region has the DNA TGTGTCAGCACCCCCGACGGGCTACGGGGGGAGCTGTTTTTT.

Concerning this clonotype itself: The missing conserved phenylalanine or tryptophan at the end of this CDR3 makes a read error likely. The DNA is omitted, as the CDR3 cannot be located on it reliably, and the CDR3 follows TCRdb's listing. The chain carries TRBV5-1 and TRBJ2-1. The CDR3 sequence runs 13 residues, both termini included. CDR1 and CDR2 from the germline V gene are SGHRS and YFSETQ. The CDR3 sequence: CASSFEWGNEHFV.

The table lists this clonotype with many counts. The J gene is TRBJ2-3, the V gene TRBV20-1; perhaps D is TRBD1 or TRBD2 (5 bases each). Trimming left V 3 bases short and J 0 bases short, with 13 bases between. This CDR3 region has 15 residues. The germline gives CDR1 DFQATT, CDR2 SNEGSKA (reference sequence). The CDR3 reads CSASRASGSTDTQYF. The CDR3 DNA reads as TGCAGTGCTAGCAGGGCCAGCGGTAGCACAGATACGCAGTATTTT.

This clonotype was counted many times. CDR3 amino acids: CASKRAGVGEQYF. The DNA for the CDR3 is TGTGCCAGCAAAAGGGCAGGGGTCGGCGAGCAGTACTTC. This chain connects TRBV6-1 to TRBJ2-7; tentatively, D is TRBD1 (6 bases). Germline lookup yields CDR1 MNHNS and CDR2 SASEGT. The CDR3 totals 13 residues. V was cut by 7 bases and J by 6 bases, with 16 bases left in between.

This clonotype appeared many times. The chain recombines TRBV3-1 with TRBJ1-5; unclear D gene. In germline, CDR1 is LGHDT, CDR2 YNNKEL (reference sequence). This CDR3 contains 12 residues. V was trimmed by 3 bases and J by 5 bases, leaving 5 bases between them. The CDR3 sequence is CASSQEDQPQHF. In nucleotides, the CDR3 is TGTGCCAGCAGCCAGGAAGATCAGCCCCAGCATTTT.

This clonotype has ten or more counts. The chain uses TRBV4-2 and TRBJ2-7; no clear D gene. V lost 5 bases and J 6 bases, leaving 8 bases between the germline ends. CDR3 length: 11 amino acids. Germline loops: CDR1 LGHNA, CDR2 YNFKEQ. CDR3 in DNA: TGTGCCAGCAGCGGCGCGACCGAGCAGTACTTC. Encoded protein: CASSGATEQYF.

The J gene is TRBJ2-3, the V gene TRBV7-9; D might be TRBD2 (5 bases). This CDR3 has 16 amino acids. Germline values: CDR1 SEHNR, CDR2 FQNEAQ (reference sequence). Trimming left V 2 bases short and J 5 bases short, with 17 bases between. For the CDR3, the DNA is TGTGCCAGCAGCTTAAAGCGAGCGGAGTCGGGAGATACGCAGTATTTT. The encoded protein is CASSLKRAESGDTQYF.

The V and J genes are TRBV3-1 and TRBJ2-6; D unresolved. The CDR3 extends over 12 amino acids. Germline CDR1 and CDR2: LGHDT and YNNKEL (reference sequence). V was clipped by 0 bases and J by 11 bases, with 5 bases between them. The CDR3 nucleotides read TGTGCCAGCAGCCAAGATTCCGACGTCCTGACTTTC. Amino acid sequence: CASSQDSDVLTF.

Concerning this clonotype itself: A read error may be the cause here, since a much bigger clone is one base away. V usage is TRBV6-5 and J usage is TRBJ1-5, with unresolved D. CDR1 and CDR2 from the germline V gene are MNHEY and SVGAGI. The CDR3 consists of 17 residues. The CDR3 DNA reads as TGTGCCAGCTGTTACTCGACTGGCAGATATAGCAATCAGCCCCAGCATTTT. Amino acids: CASCYSTGRYSNQPQHF.

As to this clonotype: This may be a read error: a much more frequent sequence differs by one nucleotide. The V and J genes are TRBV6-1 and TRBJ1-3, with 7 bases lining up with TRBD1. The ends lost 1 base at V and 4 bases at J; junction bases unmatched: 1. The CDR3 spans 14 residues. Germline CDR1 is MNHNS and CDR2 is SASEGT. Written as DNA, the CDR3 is TGTGCCAGCAGTGAAGGAGGGGGCGGAAACACCATATATTTT. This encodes CASSEGGGGNTIYF.

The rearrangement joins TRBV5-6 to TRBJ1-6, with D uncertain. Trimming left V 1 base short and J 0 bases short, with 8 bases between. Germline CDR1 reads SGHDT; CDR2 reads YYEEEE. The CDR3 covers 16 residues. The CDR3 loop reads CASSLSTSSYNSPLHF. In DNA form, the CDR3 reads TGTGCCAGCAGCTTGAGCACGAGCTCCTATAATTCACCCCTCCACTTT.